At least ten counts were recorded for the clone carrying this T cell receptor beta chain. The data originate from a study of T cells in Graves' hyperthyroidism and ophthalmopathy. CDR3 length: 17 amino acids. The V gene lost 1 base and the J gene lost 0 bases, with 19 bases spanning the gap. Looked up from germline, CDR1 is DFQATT and CDR2 is SNEGSKA (reference sequence). Blood was drawn at first hyperthyroidism diagnosis, before any ophthalmopathy symptoms. The PBMCs were taken from more than 8 ml of fresh peripheral blood. TCR beta CDR3 sequences were amplified from RNA transcripts. An initial round of RT-PCR targeting the TCR CDR3 relied on the HTBI primer set. Each CDR3 protein gets one entry after TCRdb re-called the multiplex PCR reads with MiXCR. The sample yields about 400,000 distinct CDR3 sequences, approximately 15% seen once.

This sequence originates from a woman aged 18 to 35 with Graves' hyperthyroidism that later progressed to Graves' ophthalmopathy. The chain carries TRBV20-1 and TRBJ2-7, with a tentative D call TRBD2 (6 bases). Material for sequencing was blood. CDR3: CSARGREGYRSSYEQYF. DNA for the CDR3: TGCAGTGCTAGAGGGCGGGAAGGCTACCGTAGCTCCTACGAGCAGTACTTC.